This is a list of T cell receptor beta chains from one sample in a study of blood T cell repertoires in COVID-19. Profiled with immunoSEQ multiplex PCR; TCRdb holds only in-frame clones, not every one. The sample lists about 230,000 clones, over 80% occurring once. Sequences were obtained from peripheral blood. These receptors were collected from a woman in her 70s with active or convalescent COVID-19. The CDR3 runs from the conserved cysteine through the conserved F or W. The order of the fields is J gene, D gene, V gene, clone size, CDR3 DNA, CDR3 protein. The D gene is left open where the match is weak. Not all rows give a size; the values are once, few, many and, for expanded clones, a class.

j_call: TRBJ2-3; d_call: TRBD2; v_call: TRBV6-4; clone_size: -; cdr3_nt: TGTGCCAGCAGCGGGGGGACTCCAGGAGATACGCAGTATTTT; cdr3_aa: CASSGGTPGDTQYF
j_call: TRBJ1-2; d_call: -; v_call: TRBV18; clone_size: few; cdr3_nt: TGTGCCAGCTCACCCTCTCCGGGACAACAGTACGGCTACACCTTC; cdr3_aa: CASSPSPGQQYGYTF
j_call: TRBJ1-2; d_call: TRBD1; v_call: TRBV5-6; clone_size: -; cdr3_nt: TGTGCCACCGGACAGGGCCCCTACATAGGCTACACCTTC; cdr3_aa: CATGQGPYIGYTF
j_call: TRBJ1-5; d_call: -; v_call: TRBV30; clone_size: few; cdr3_nt: TGTGCCTGGAGGAGGGAGGGTTTGGGGCAGCCCCAGCATTTT; cdr3_aa: CAWRREGLGQPQHF
j_call: TRBJ2-1; d_call: TRBD2; v_call: TRBV19; clone_size: few; cdr3_nt: TGTGCCAGTAGTATCGGGGCGGCTAGCGGGAGCGATGAGCAGTTCTTC; cdr3_aa: CASSIGAASGSDEQFF
j_call: TRBJ1-4; d_call: -; v_call: TRBV28; clone_size: -; cdr3_nt: TGTGCCAGCAGTCAAACAGGGGAAAAACTGTTTTTT; cdr3_aa: CASSQTGEKLFF
j_call: TRBJ1-3; d_call: TRBD1; v_call: TRBV5-5; clone_size: -; cdr3_nt: TGTGCCAGCAGCACCACAGGGGGCGTCGGAAACACCATATATTTT; cdr3_aa: CASSTTGGVGNTIYF
j_call: TRBJ1-2; d_call: TRBD1; v_call: TRBV3-1/TRBV3-2; clone_size: once; cdr3_nt: TGTGCCAGCAGCCAAGAGGGCCGGACAGGGTGGCTTTTC; cdr3_aa: CASSQEGRTGWLF
j_call: TRBJ2-5; d_call: TRBD1; v_call: TRBV5-1; clone_size: -; cdr3_nt: TGCGCCAGCAGCTCTCTTACCGGGACAGGGATGGAGACCCAGTACTTC; cdr3_aa: CASSSLTGTGMETQYF
j_call: TRBJ2-7; d_call: TRBD1; v_call: TRBV7-9; clone_size: -; cdr3_nt: TGTGCCAGCAGTGGGACAGGCGGAATATACGAGCAGTACTTC; cdr3_aa: CASSGTGGIYEQYF
j_call: TRBJ1-4; d_call: -; v_call: TRBV7-9; clone_size: -; cdr3_nt: TGTGCCTTGGCACCCGGGGGTGTCAATGAAAAACTGTTTTTT; cdr3_aa: CALAPGGVNEKLFF
j_call: TRBJ1-2; d_call: -; v_call: TRBV6-5; clone_size: -; cdr3_nt: TGTGCCAGCAGTACTAAACGGACAGTAAACTATGGCTACACCTTC; cdr3_aa: CASSTKRTVNYGYTF
j_call: TRBJ2-5; d_call: TRBD2; v_call: TRBV28; clone_size: -; cdr3_nt: TGTGCCAGCAGTTTAGCGGGAGGTTTACGAGAGACCCAGTACTTC; cdr3_aa: CASSLAGGLRETQYF
j_call: TRBJ2-7; d_call: TRBD1; v_call: TRBV13; clone_size: -; cdr3_nt: TGTGCCAGCAGCCTAGGGTCGACAGGGTACGAGCAGTACTTC; cdr3_aa: CASSLGSTGYEQYF
j_call: TRBJ1-2; d_call: TRBD1; v_call: TRBV12-3/TRBV12-4; clone_size: -; cdr3_nt: TGTGCCAGCAGTTCCCGGGACAGCTATGGCTACACCTTC; cdr3_aa: CASSSRDSYGYTF
j_call: TRBJ1-2; d_call: TRBD1; v_call: TRBV28; clone_size: -; cdr3_nt: TGTGCCAGCAGTAGGGACAGGGGGTATGGCTACACCTTC; cdr3_aa: CASSRDRGYGYTF
j_call: TRBJ1-1; d_call: -; v_call: TRBV2; clone_size: few; cdr3_nt: TGTGCCAGCAGTGAACCGGAGGAGAACACTGAAGCTTTCTTT; cdr3_aa: CASSEPEENTEAFF